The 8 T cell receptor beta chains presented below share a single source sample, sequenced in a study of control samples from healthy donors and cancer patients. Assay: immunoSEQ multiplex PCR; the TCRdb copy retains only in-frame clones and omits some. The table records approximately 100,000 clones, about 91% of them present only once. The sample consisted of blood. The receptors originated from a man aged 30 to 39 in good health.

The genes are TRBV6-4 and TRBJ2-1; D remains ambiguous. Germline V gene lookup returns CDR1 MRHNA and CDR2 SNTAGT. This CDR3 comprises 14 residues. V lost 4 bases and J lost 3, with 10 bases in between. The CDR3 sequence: CASSVQQNYNEQFF. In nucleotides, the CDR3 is TGTGCCAGCAGTGTACAGCAGAACTACAATGAGCAGTTCTTC.

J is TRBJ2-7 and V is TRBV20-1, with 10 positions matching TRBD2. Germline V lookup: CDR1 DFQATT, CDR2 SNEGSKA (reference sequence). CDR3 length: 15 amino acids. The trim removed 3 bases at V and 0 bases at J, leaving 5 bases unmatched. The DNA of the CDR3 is TGCAGTGCTAGTTATCCTAGCGGGAGCTCCTACGAGCAGTACTTC. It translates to CSASYPSGSSYEQYF.

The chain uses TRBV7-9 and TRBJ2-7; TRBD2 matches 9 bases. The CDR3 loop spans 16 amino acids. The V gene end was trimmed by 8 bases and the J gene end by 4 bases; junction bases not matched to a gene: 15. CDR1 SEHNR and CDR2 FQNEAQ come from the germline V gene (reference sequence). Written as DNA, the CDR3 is TGTGCCAGCGCCGGGTCACTAGCGGGTGCGAGTTACGAGCAGTACTTC. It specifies CASAGSLAGASYEQYF. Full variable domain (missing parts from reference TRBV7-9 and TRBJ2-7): DTGVSQNPRHKITKRGQNVTFRCDPISEHNRLYWYRQTLGQGPEFLTYFQNEAQLEKSRLLSDRFSAERPKGSFSTLEIQRTEQGDSAMYLCASAGSLAGASYEQYFGPGTRLTVT.

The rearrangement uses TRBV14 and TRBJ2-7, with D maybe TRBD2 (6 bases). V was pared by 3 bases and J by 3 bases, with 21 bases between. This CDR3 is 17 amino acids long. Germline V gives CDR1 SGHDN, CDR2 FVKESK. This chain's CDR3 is CASSHGNGREDGYEQYF. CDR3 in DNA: TGTGCCAGCAGCCACGGAAACGGGCGGGAAGACGGCTACGAGCAGTACTTC.

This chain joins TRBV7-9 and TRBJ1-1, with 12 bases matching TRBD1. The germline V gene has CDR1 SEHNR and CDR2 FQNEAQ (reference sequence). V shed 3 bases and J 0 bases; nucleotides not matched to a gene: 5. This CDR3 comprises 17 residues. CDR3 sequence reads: CASSLPGQGALNTEAFF. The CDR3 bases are TGTGCCAGCAGCTTGCCGGGACAGGGGGCTCTGAACACTGAAGCTTTCTTT.

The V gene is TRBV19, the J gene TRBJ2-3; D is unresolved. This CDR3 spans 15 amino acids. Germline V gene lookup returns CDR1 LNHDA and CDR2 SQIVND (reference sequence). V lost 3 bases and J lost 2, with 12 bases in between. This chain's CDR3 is CASSISQIPTDTQYF. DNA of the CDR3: TGTGCCAGTAGTATTTCCCAGATTCCCACAGATACGCAGTATTTT.

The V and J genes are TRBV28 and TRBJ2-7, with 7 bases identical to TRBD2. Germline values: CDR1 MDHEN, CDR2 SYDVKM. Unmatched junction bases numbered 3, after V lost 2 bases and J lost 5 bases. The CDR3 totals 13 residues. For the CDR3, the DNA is TGTGCCAGCAGTTTAGCGGGAGCCCACGAGCAGTACTTC. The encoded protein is CASSLAGAHEQYF.

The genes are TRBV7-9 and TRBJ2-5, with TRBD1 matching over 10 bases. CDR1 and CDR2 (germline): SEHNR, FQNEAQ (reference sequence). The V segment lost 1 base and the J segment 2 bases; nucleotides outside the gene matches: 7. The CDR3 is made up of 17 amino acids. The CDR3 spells CASSLGQGARGQETQYF. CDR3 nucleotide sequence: TGTGCCAGCAGCTTAGGACAGGGGGCGCGGGGACAAGAGACCCAGTACTTC.